Each of the 22 T cell receptor beta chains below was sequenced from the same sample in a study of identical twins listed by TCRdb under 2016. The library was obtained by 5' RACE. Sequencing was carried out with an Illumina HiSeq 2000. The public reads were quality trimmed at Q25 with fastp and then assembled into clones with MiXCR by TCRdb, keeping productive beta chains. Rows merge per CDR3 protein into single entries with the most common DNA and genes. A total of about 890,000 distinct CDR3 sequences appear in this sample, 9% to 15% of them only once. Jointly, the top ten make up around 1.5% of the sample. These data also featured in a second study, about yellow fever vaccine responses in identical twins.

The sample consisted of PBMCs. The receptors here all came from a young woman in good health.

The gene calls are TRBV6-1 and TRBJ1-5; 7 bases line up with TRBD1. The CDR3 sequence is 14 residues long. J gave up 0 bases and V 10 bases, and 6 bases lay outside the gene matches. CDR1 and CDR2 (germline): MNHNS, SASEGT. CDR3 sequence: CATRTGNSNQPQHF. Written as DNA, the CDR3 is TGTGCCACCCGGACAGGAAATAGCAATCAGCCCCAGCATTTT.

The sample holds a few counts of this clonotype. The chain employs TRBV6-4 and TRBJ2-4; 15 nucleotides match TRBD2. Germline values: CDR1 MRHNA, CDR2 SNTAGT. This CDR3 spans 15 amino acids. V gave up 2 bases and J gave up 9 bases; unmatched junction bases: 2. The CDR3 spells CASSDTGLAGGIQYF. The CDR3, as DNA: TGTGCCAGCAGTGACACGGGACTAGCGGGGGGCATTCAGTACTTC.

This clonotype was picked up a small number of times. The V gene is TRBV5-5, the J gene TRBJ1-1, with TRBD1 identical over 7 bases. CDR1 SGHKS and CDR2 YYEKEE come from the germline V gene (reference sequence). The CDR3 runs 18 residues. J was trimmed by 1 base and V by 0 bases; bases with no gene match: 12. Written as DNA, the CDR3 is TGTGCCAGCAGCTTGGCTGTGCTCTTTGGGACAGCGAACACTGAAGCTTTCTTT. It is translated as CASSLAVLFGTANTEAFF. The variable domain in full, with the rest retrieved from reference TRBV5-5 and TRBJ1-1, is DAGVTQSPTHLIKTRGQQVTLRCSPISGHKSVSWYQQVLGQGPQFIFQYYEKEERGRGNFPDRFSARQFPNYSSELNVNALLLGDSALYLCASSLAVLFGTANTEAFFGQGTRLTVV.

The chain is built from TRBV11-2 and TRBJ2-3; perhaps TRBD1 as D (6 bases). V was cut by 4 bases and J by 6 bases, with 8 bases left in between. This CDR3 has 12 residues. The germline V gene encodes CDR1 SGHAT and CDR2 FQNNGV. CDR3 in amino acids: CASSSGEDTQYF. DNA of the CDR3: TGTGCCAGCAGCTCAGGGGAGGATACGCAGTATTTT.

The V call is TRBV7-9, the J call TRBJ2-7, with 8 bases aligning to TRBD2. V shed 5 bases, J shed 2 bases, and the junction held 11 bases outside the gene matches. Germline V gene sequence: CDR1 SEHNR, CDR2 FQNEAQ (reference sequence). The CDR3 has 16 amino acids. In nucleotides, the CDR3 is TGTGCCAGCAGCGAAAAAGGAGCGGGAGCCACCTACGAGCAGTACTTC. Translating it yields CASSEKGAGATYEQYF.

The J gene is TRBJ2-7, the V gene TRBV2, with 8 bases aligning to TRBD1. Unmatched junction bases numbered 11, after V lost 0 bases and J lost 4 bases. The CDR3 consists of 17 residues. CDR1 is SNHLY, CDR2 FYNNEI, per germline. CDR3 sequence: CASSEAPAGGYSYEQYV. DNA of the CDR3: TGTGCCAGCAGTGAAGCGCCCGCAGGGGGCTATTCTTACGAGCAGTACGTC.

This clonotype came up a few times. The chain joins TRBV12-3 or TRBV12-4 to TRBJ2-3; no definite D call. There are 13 residues in the CDR3. The V and J ends lost 4 bases and 2 bases respectively, with 7 bases between them. DNA of the CDR3: TGTGCCAGCAGTTATCGATACACAGATACGCAGTATTTT. Amino acid sequence: CASSYRYTDTQYF.

Concerning this clonotype: Possible read error: a much larger clone is one base away. The V and J genes are TRBV6-4 and TRBJ2-2; no reliable D call. V was clipped by 0 bases and J by 6 bases, with 8 bases between them. The CDR3 spans 14 residues. CDR1 is MRHNA and CDR2 is SNTAGT in the germline V gene. CDR3 DNA: TGTGCCAGCAGTGACTCGTATGGGGCCGGGGAGCTGTTTTTT. Translating it yields CASSDSYGAGELFF.

J is TRBJ1-6 and V is TRBV5-6; possible D gene TRBD1, 5 bases. The CDR3 covers 15 residues. V gave up 4 bases and J gave up 1 base, with 9 bases separating them. CDR1 is SGHDT and CDR2 is YYEEEE in the germline V gene. The CDR3 region has the DNA TGTGCCAGCAGCCCCGAGGGGTCCTATAATTCACCCCTCCACTTT. It specifies CASSPEGSYNSPLHF.

The chain recombines TRBV20-1 with TRBJ2-1; 7 nucleotides align to TRBD2. V lost 0 bases to trimming and J lost 4 bases; unmatched junction nucleotides: 9. The CDR3 covers 16 residues. Germline V gives CDR1 DFQATT, CDR2 SNEGSKA (reference sequence). The CDR3 reads CSARDVASGVYNEQFF. In nucleotides, the CDR3 is TGCAGTGCTAGAGATGTGGCTAGCGGAGTTTACAATGAGCAGTTCTTC.

This clonotype showed up just a few times. The genes are TRBV12-3 or TRBV12-4 and TRBJ2-7, with 9 bases fitting TRBD2. The CDR3 loop spans 15 amino acids. The junction had 11 bases not matched to a gene; V was cut back by 5 bases and J by 6 bases. CDR3 DNA: TGTGCCAGCAGTCCGGCTGGGACTAGCTCTGGCGAGCAGTACTTC. Protein product: CASSPAGTSSGEQYF.

The J gene is TRBJ2-5, the V gene TRBV5-1; D is perhaps TRBD2 (6 bases). Trimming shortened V by 4 bases and J by 5 bases, and 21 bases separated the two germline ends. The CDR3 has 16 amino acids. Germline V gene lookup returns CDR1 SGHRS and CDR2 YFSETQ. CDR3 nucleotides: TGCGCCAGCAGCCTCCCCCTCCGGGACTCAGGGGAGACCCAGTACTTC. This gives the protein CASSLPLRDSGETQYF. The variable domain in full, completed from reference TRBV5-1 and TRBJ2-5, reads KAGVTQTPRYLIKTRGQQVTLSCSPISGHRSVSWYQQTPGQGLQFLFEYFSETQRNKGNFPGRFSGRQFSNSRSEMNVSTLELGDSALYLCASSLPLRDSGETQYFGPGTRLLVL.

The chain joins TRBV12-3 or TRBV12-4 to TRBJ2-3; D not certain. Trimming shortened V by 7 bases and J by 3 bases, and 11 bases separated the two germline ends. The CDR3 runs to 13 residues. As DNA, the CDR3 is TGTGCCAGCACACTACGGCGGACAGATACGCAGTATTTT. This codes for CASTLRRTDTQYF.

The CDR3 coding sequence is TGCAGTGCTAGTCTACAGGGGGGCACCGGGGAGCTGTTTTTT. This sequence encodes CSASLQGGTGELFF. V and J are TRBV20-1 and TRBJ2-2, with 8 positions matching TRBD1. CDR3 length: 14 residues. Unmatched junction bases numbered 4, after V lost 3 bases and J lost 4 bases. The V gene's germline CDR1 is DFQATT and CDR2 SNEGSKA (reference sequence).

The rearrangement links TRBV3-1 to TRBJ2-1, with a tentative D call TRBD2 (6 bases). Trimming took off 2 bases at V and 0 bases at J, with 8 bases between the two ends. CDR3 size: 15 residues. The germline CDR1 and CDR2 sequences are LGHDT and YNNKEL (reference sequence). This CDR3 reads CASSQTSSSYNEQFF. The CDR3 DNA follows: TGTGCCAGCAGCCAAACTAGCTCCTCCTACAATGAGCAGTTCTTC.

In this sample, this clonotype turned up a few times. The V gene is TRBV2, the J gene TRBJ1-1; 7 nucleotides agree with TRBD1. V gave up 0 bases and J gave up 0 bases; unmatched junction bases: 4. This CDR3 comprises 16 residues. CDR1 is SNHLY, CDR2 FYNNEI, per germline. The CDR3 coding sequence is TGTGCCAGCAGTGAAGCCCTGGGACAGATGAACACTGAAGCTTTCTTT. Encoded protein: CASSEALGQMNTEAFF.

The chain combines TRBV20-1 with TRBJ2-3; a possible D gene is TRBD2 (6 bases). V lost 3 bases to trimming and J lost 2 bases, with 12 bases between them. The CDR3 length is 14 residues. Germline CDR1 reads DFQATT; CDR2 reads SNEGSKA (reference sequence). CDR3 protein: CSASEPGVTDTQYF. As DNA, the CDR3 is TGCAGTGCTAGTGAACCGGGAGTCACAGATACGCAGTATTTT.

This clonotype was detected a few times. A read error may explain this, as a much larger clone is one base away. The chain joins TRBV10-3 to TRBJ2-3, with D unclear. Trimming took 4 bases from V and 5 from J, leaving 4 bases between them. The CDR3 consists of 11 residues. Germline loops: CDR1 ENHRY, CDR2 SYGVKD. This CDR3 reads CAISVRDTQYF. CDR3 in DNA: TGTGCCATCAGTGTGAGAGATACGCAGTATTTT.

V and J are TRBV5-6 and TRBJ2-5; D gene ambiguous. Deletions cut 0 bases from V and 2 bases from J, with 14 bases between. This CDR3 is 16 amino acids long. Germline V gene sequence: CDR1 SGHDT, CDR2 YYEEEE. CDR3 amino acids: CASSLVYDSPQETQYF. In DNA, the CDR3 is TGTGCCAGCAGCTTGGTTTACGACTCGCCTCAAGAGACCCAGTACTTC.

In this sample, this clonotype turned up many times. The J gene is TRBJ1-1, the V gene TRBV14; D gene ambiguous. This CDR3 is built from 17 residues. V lost 4 bases, J lost 1 base, and 19 bases lay in between. The germline gives CDR1 SGHDN, CDR2 FVKESK. The CDR3 loop is CASSPSRGVGGNTEAFF. Written as DNA, the CDR3 is TGTGCCAGCAGCCCAAGTCGGGGTGTCGGAGGGAACACTGAAGCTTTCTTT.

The gene calls are TRBV6-1 and TRBJ1-1; D unresolved. V was shortened by 0 bases and J by 5 bases, with 7 bases between the two germline ends. Germline values: CDR1 MNHNS, CDR2 SASEGT. The CDR3 consists of 13 residues. CDR3 nucleotides: TGTGCCAGCAGTGAAGCGAGGTTTACTGAAGCTTTCTTT. It codes for CASSEARFTEAFF.

There are a few counts of this clonotype. The chain has TRBV18 and TRBJ2-1, with 7 bases fitting TRBD1. The CDR3 runs to 14 residues. From germline, CDR1 is KGHSH and CDR2 LQKENI. V gave up 6 bases and J gave up 9 bases; unmatched junction bases: 11. The CDR3 loop is CASSNTSGTVEQFF. CDR3 nucleotide sequence: TGTGCCAGCTCTAATACCTCCGGGACAGTTGAGCAGTTCTTC.